This TCR beta chain was found in a study of cytomegalovirus exposure and HLA in healthy donors. Overall study: An earlier analysis identified 117 million unique TCR beta sequences in 170 million or so T cells. General study results and limits: It was confirmed in vitro that a few of the CMV-associated chains were specific for CMV antigens.

Only one count was recorded for this clone. The antigen remains unidentified. A junction boundary mismatches the germline segment, possibly from a read error. Unrecorded immune exposure was likely among donors, who were nominally healthy when sampled. It was with 60 Vbeta and 13 Jbeta primers that the PCR ran. Libraries were prepared by immunoSEQ multiplex PCR; TCRdb keeps only in-frame clonotypes and omits some of them. Among a few hundred thousand clones, around 73% were seen once, and the ten largest hold less than 3.5%. CDR1 is SEHNR, CDR2 FQNEAQ, per germline (reference sequence). The CDR3 runs to 12 residues.

This chain links TRBV7-9 with TRBJ1-2; weak D call: TRBD1 (5 bases). The clonotype was recovered from a woman under 40 in good health and CMV-seronegative. The sample consisted of PBMCs. The CDR3 region is CSSSNGGGGYTF. As DNA, the CDR3 is TGTTCCAGCAGCAATGGGGGAGGTGGCTACACCTTC.